This TCR beta chain was sequenced during a study of beta chain features in type 1 diabetes. The study's findings and limits: For patients, the naive, central memory and Treg TCRB repertoires appeared more alike than for healthy donors. There was a moderate but significant shortening of TCRB CDR3s in all four CD4+ subsets of Type 1 diabetes patients.

This clone was recorded a few times. Its cognate antigen is unknown. Between the trimmed V and J ends, which lost 0 bases and 4 bases, there was a span of 24 bases. Germline V CDR1 and CDR2: MGHRA, YSYEKL. This CDR3 is 20 amino acids long. Investigators reverse transcribed all isolated RNA, so they sequenced expressed TCRB transcripts. The table came from immunoSEQ multiplex PCR; TCRdb's copy has only in-frame clones and leaves some out. The sample includes 130,000 to 150,000 clones, less than 9% seen only once; the top ten take 1.1% to 1.5%. Sequenced material: central memory CD4+ T cells from blood. This clonotype was sampled from a woman aged 25-40 years in good health. V gene TRBV4-1 combines with J gene TRBJ2-2, with D maybe TRBD2 (5 bases). The CDR3 bases are TGCGCCAGCAGCCAAGACTCAGCGATCTACTTCTCAGAGGGCACCGGGGAGCTGTTTTTT. It translates to CASSQDSAIYFSEGTGELFF.